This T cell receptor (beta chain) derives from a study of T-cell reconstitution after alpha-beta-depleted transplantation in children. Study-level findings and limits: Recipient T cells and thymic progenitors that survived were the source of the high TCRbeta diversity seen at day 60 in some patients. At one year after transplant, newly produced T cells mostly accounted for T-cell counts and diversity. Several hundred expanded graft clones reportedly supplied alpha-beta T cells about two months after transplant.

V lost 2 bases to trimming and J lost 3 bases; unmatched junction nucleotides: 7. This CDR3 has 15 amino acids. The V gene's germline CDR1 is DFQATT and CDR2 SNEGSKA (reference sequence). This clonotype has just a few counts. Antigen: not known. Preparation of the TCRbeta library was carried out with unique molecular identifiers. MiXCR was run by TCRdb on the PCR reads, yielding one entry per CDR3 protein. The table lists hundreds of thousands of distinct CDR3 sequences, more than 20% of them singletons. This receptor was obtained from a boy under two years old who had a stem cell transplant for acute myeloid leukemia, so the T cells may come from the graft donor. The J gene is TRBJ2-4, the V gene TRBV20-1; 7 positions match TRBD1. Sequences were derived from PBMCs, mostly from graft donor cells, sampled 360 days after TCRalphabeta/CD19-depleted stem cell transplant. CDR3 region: CSARPQGVGKNIQYF. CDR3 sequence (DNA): TGCAGTGCTAGACCTCAGGGGGTCGGCAAAAACATTCAGTACTTC.